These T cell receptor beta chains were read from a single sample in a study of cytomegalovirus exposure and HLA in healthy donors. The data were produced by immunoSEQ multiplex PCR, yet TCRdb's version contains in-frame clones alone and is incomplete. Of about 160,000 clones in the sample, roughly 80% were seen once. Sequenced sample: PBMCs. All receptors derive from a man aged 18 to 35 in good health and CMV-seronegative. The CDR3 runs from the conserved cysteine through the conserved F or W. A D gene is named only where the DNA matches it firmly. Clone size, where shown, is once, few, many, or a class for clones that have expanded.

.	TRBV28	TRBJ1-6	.	TGTGCCAGCACCCGTTATGAGGAGACGTTTTCACCCCTCCACTTT	CASTRYEETFSPLHF
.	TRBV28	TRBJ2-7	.	TGTGCCAGCAAGATAACAGGAACCTACGAGCAGTACTTC	CASKITGTYEQYF
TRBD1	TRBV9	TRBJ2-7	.	TGTGCCAGCAGCGTAGGAGGGCGGACAGGGGGCTCCGAGCAGTACTTC	CASSVGGRTGGSEQYF
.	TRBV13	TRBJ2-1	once	TGTGCCAGCAGCTTAATGGGCGGGGGCGCCGGGAATGAGCAGTTCTTC	CASSLMGGGAGNEQFF
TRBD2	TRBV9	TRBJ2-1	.	TGTGCCAGCAGCGTAGGCGGGGGGGCATACAATGAGCAGTTCTTC	CASSVGGGAYNEQFF
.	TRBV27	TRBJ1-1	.	TGTGCCAGCAGCCAGGGGCGGCGGAACACTGAAGCTTTCTTT	CASSQGRRNTEAFF
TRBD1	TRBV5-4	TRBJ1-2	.	TGTGCCAGCAGCTCCGGGACAGAGGTTCGCTATGGCTACACCTTC	CASSSGTEVRYGYTF
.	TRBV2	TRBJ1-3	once	TGTGCCAGCAGTGAAGCGGAGATTCTCCGGGGAAACACCATATATTTT	CASSEAEILRGNTIYF
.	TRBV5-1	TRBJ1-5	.	TGCGCCAGCAGCCCGTTGGGGACATCGTATCAGCCCCAGCATTTT	CASSPLGTSYQPQHF
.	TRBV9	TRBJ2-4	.	TGTGCCAGCAGCGTAGGGGGAGGTGGAGTAGCCAAAAACATTCAGTACTTC	CASSVGGGGVAKNIQYF
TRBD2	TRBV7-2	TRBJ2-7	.	TGTGCCAGCAGCTTAGATGGCGGGACTATGGGCTACGAGCAGTACTTC	CASSLDGGTMGYEQYF
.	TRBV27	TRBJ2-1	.	TGTGCCAGCAGTTTTTCAGGGTCCAATGAGCAGTTCTTC	CASSFSGSNEQFF
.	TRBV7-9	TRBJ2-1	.	TGTGCCAGCAGCCCCGATAGCGATGAGCAGTTCTTC	CASSPDSDEQFF
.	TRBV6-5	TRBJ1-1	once	TGTGCCAGCAGTTACTACGGCGGAGCTTTCTTT	CASSYYGGAFF
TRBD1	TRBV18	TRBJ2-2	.	TGTGCCAGCTCACCACTCCGGGACAGGGGCCCTACCGGGGAGCTGTTTTTT	CASSPLRDRGPTGELFF
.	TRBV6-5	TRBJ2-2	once	TGTGCCAGCAAACCCATAGGGGTACTGGCCGGGGAGCTGTTTTTT	CASKPIGVLAGELFF
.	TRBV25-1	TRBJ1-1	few	TGTGCCAGCAGTGAATATAGTACGAACACTGAAGCTTTCTTT	CASSEYSTNTEAFF
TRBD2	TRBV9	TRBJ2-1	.	TGTGCCAGCAGCGTAGGGCTAGCGGGATACAATGAGCAGTTCTTC	CASSVGLAGYNEQFF
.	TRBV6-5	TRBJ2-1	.	TGTGCCAGCAGTTACTCGGGGGACTATGAGCAGTTCTTC	CASSYSGDYEQFF
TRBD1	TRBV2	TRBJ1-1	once	TGTGCCAGCAGTGCCCCGGACAGGGCTACCACTGAAGCTTTCTTT	CASSAPDRATTEAFF
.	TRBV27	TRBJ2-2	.	TGTGCCAGCAGTTCATACAAAGAGGATCCTAACACCGGGGAGCTGTTTTTT	CASSSYKEDPNTGELFF
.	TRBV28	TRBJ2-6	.	TGTGCCAGCAGTCTCCAGGGTAGTGGGGCCAACGTCCTGACTTTC	CASSLQGSGANVLTF
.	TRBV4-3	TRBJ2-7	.	TGCGCCAGCAGCCAAGATAGGGCTAGCCTCTCCTACGAGCAGTACTTC	CASSQDRASLSYEQYF
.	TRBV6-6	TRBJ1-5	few	TGTGCCGGTGGGACGGGGGATAGCAATCAGCCCCAGCATTTT	CAGGTGDSNQPQHF
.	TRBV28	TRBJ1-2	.	TGTGCCAGCAGCCCAACGTGGTCGGGAAACTATGGCTACACCTTC	CASSPTWSGNYGYTF